This T cell receptor (beta chain) was recorded in a study of regulatory T cells in long-lasting Graves disease. Turning to this clonotype: Its antigen is unknown.

The V end lost 3 bases, the J end lost 6 bases, and 17 bases lay between the germline ends. The germline CDR1 and CDR2 sequences are LNHDA and SQIVND (reference sequence). This CDR3 comprises 15 residues. Construction of TCR beta libraries relied on iRepertoire HTBI primers and on Arm-PCR targeting CDR3 regions. MiXCR was run by TCRdb on the multiplex PCR reads, yielding one entry per CDR3 protein. The table includes around 460,000 distinct CDR3 sequences, about 22% detected once. Time point defined: persistent/refractory GD, antithyroid drugs over 5 years with positive TRAb. Making the TCR library involved RNA that had been extracted from PBMCs. General observations from the study: Accuracy may have suffered from the small sample size. Persistent Graves' patients showed less TCR diversity than newly diagnosed ones. Persistent disease favored TRBV28, TRBJ1-2 and TRBJ2-5.

The input for sequencing was peripheral blood mononuclear cells (PBMCs), taken when the disease was refractory, from a patient treated with antithyroid drugs. This chain joins TRBV19 and TRBJ1-1; a weak D match, TRBD1 (6 bases). The receptor's source is a female donor with Graves disease. The DNA for the CDR3 is TGTGCCAGTAGTATTCGCGCCAGCGGGGGCCCTGAAGCTTTCTTT. It is translated as CASSIRASGGPEAFF.